Listed here are 11 T cell receptor beta chains from one sample, sequenced in a study of response to subunit inactivated influenza vaccine. TCRdb passed the RT-PCR reads through MiXCR, listing each CDR3 protein once. The table has 650,000 to 800,000 distinct CDR3 sequences, approximately 18% seen once. The specimen was PBMCs from blood, collected approximately 5 days after vaccination. The receptors shown here come from a man over 45 who received an inactivated influenza vaccine.

This clonotype was detected a few times. V usage is TRBV11-2 and J usage is TRBJ1-2; TRBD1 agrees at 7 bases. The length of the CDR3 is 14 residues. Germline V gene sequence: CDR1 SGHAT, CDR2 FQNNGV. V gave up 5 bases and J gave up 8 bases; unmatched junction bases: 11. The CDR3 region is CASSLTGTVAGYTF. The CDR3 region has the DNA TGTGCCAGCAGCCTAACGGGGACAGTGGCCGGCTACACCTTC.

The chain is built from TRBV20-1 and TRBJ2-2; 10 bases fit TRBD2. Germline CDR1 reads DFQATT; CDR2 reads SNEGSKA (reference sequence). The length of the CDR3 is 14 residues. Trimming took 4 bases from V and 4 from J; bases not matched to a gene: 3. The CDR3 here is CSAIAGGSTGELFF. The CDR3 nucleotides are TGCAGTGCTATAGCGGGGGGAAGCACCGGGGAGCTGTTTTTT.

This chain joins TRBV7-2 and TRBJ2-3; 16 bases match TRBD2. The V and J ends lost 4 bases and 5 bases, in that order; junction bases with no gene match: 3. Germline V gives CDR1 SGHTA, CDR2 FQGNSA. The length of the CDR3 is 16 residues. CDR3 loop: CASSSGLAGGQDTQYF. DNA for the CDR3: TGTGCCAGCAGCTCGGGACTAGCGGGGGGGCAAGATACGCAGTATTTT.

CDR3 sequence: CAISGGPPEETQYF. The CDR3 coding sequence is TGTGCCATCAGTGGCGGACCCCCGGAAGAGACCCAGTACTTC. This chain joins TRBV10-3 and TRBJ2-5; D not resolved. This CDR3 is built from 14 residues. V shed 4 bases and J shed 3 bases, with 12 bases lying between them. CDR1 is ENHRY, CDR2 SYGVKD, per germline.

The chain employs TRBV24-1 and TRBJ2-1; tentative D call: TRBD2 (6 bases). CDR1 is KGHDR, CDR2 SFDVKD, per germline. This CDR3 is built from 14 residues. V was pared by 9 bases and J by 2 bases, with 13 bases between. The CDR3 is CATSAGPTYNEQFF. In DNA, the CDR3 is TGTGCCACCTCGGCGGGACCAACCTACAATGAGCAGTTCTTC.

This clonotype was counted only a few times. The chain links TRBV20-1 to TRBJ1-1; TRBD1 agrees at 7 bases. Germline CDR1 DFQATT, CDR2 SNEGSKA (reference sequence). V shed 5 bases, J shed 2 bases, and the junction held 14 bases outside the gene matches. The CDR3 is made up of 16 amino acids. CDR3 sequence reads: CSAHSGIGQDNTEAFF. The CDR3 coding sequence is TGCAGTGCTCACTCCGGCATCGGACAGGACAACACTGAAGCTTTCTTT.

This clonotype was found a few times. The chain has TRBV12-3 or TRBV12-4 and TRBJ1-1, with D unclear. CDR3 length: 14 residues. The germline V and J ends were trimmed by 8 bases and 5 bases, with 18 bases remaining between them. The CDR3 DNA sequence: TGTGCCAGCGGATTTGACAAACTGGGGACTGAAGCTTTCTTT. It encodes CASGFDKLGTEAFF.

The sample holds a few counts of this clonotype. The V gene is TRBV6-2 or TRBV6-3, the J gene TRBJ2-1; tentative D call: TRBD1 (6 bases). Trimming removed 11 bases at V and 6 bases at J, with 14 bases between. Germline V lookup: CDR1 MNHEY, CDR2 SVGEGT. The CDR3 spans 12 residues. The CDR3 DNA follows: TGTGCCGTCACAGGGTATGGCAATGAGCAGTTCTTC. Translated: CAVTGYGNEQFF.

The chain uses TRBV7-3 and TRBJ2-5, with D perhaps matching TRBD1 (7 bases). The germline V gene has CDR1 SGHTA and CDR2 FQGTGA. The CDR3 covers 15 residues. Trimming took 5 bases from V and 5 from J, leaving 18 bases between them. The CDR3 reads CASSPGGRGQETQYF. The CDR3 DNA is TGTGCCAGCAGCCCCGGGGGTAGGGGGCAGGAGACCCAGTACTTC. Based on the CDR3 plus reference TRBV7-3 and TRBJ2-5, the full variable domain is GAGVSQTPSNKVTEKGKYVELRCDPISGHTALYWYRQSLGQGPEFLIYFQGTGAADDSGLPNDRFFAVRPEGSVSTLKIQRTERGDSAVYLCASSPGGRGQETQYFGPGTRLLVL.

The chain employs TRBV4-3 and TRBJ2-1; D might be TRBD2 (6 bases). Germline CDR1 is LGHNA and CDR2 is YSLEER. The CDR3 spans 15 residues. Trimming removed 4 bases at V and 0 bases at J, with 10 bases between. The DNA of the CDR3 is TGCGCCAGCAGCCCGCTAGCGTACTCCTACAATGAGCAGTTCTTC. Its protein product is CASSPLAYSYNEQFF.

This clonotype was recorded a few times. This chain joins TRBV20-1 and TRBJ1-5; 9 nucleotides match TRBD1. This CDR3 contains 18 residues. CDR1 is DFQATT and CDR2 is SNEGSKA in the germline V gene (reference sequence). The V and J ends lost 4 bases and 2 bases, in that order; junction bases with no gene match: 15. The CDR3 here is CSAKRPGQGASGNQPQHF. The CDR3 DNA is TGCAGTGCTAAGCGTCCGGGACAGGGTGCGTCGGGCAATCAGCCCCAGCATTTT.